The clone carrying this TCR beta chain showed up just once. What it recognizes is unknown. CDR3 length: 14 amino acids. The data are from a study of tumor-infiltrating lymphocytes in primary liver carcinoma. Study-wide results and limits: The top-250-clone fraction was significantly higher in tumors than in blood (p = 0.039).

Co-extraction yielded RNA and DNA from around 20-30 mg of unsorted bulk tissue. Using a constant-region primer together with ProtoScript II reverse transcriptase, TCR beta cDNA was made from around 500 ng of total RNA. Three rounds of nested multiplex PCR with slightly modified ARM-PCR produced TCR beta libraries. The first two PCR rounds, approximately 10 cycles each, used TRBV1-TRBV30 forward primers and a C-beta reverse primer. TCRdb fed the multiplex PCR reads into MiXCR, producing one record per CDR3 protein. The table shows approximately 190,000 distinct CDR3 sequences, with around 85% occurring only once.

The specimen sequenced was tumor tissue from primary liver carcinoma. This clonotype was obtained from a man aged 40-50 years with primary liver carcinoma and hepatitis B virus infection. J is TRBJ2-7 and V is TRBV12-3 or TRBV12-4; 8 bases match TRBD2. CDR3 DNA sequence: TGTATCAGCAGTCCAGCGGGAGTAAGGAACGAGCAGTACTTC. Residues: CISSPAGVRNEQYF.